These T cell receptor beta chains were read from a single sample in a study of blood T cell repertoires in COVID-19. The repertoire was sequenced with immunoSEQ multiplex PCR; TCRdb's copy has only in-frame clones and lacks some. The sample consists of about 380,000 clones, 85% of them appearing once. The sequencing sample was made of peripheral blood. The receptors originated from a woman aged 18-29 years with acute or convalescent COVID-19. Each CDR3 is given with its conserved first and last residue. A D gene is named only where the DNA matches it firmly. Not every row has a clone size; where given, it reads once, few, many or a size class.

d_gene	v_gene	j_gene	len	abundance	CDR3aa	CDR3nt
NA	TRBV3-1/TRBV3-2	TRBJ2-3	11	NA	CASTRADTQYF	TGTGCCAGCACCCGAGCAGATACGCAGTATTTT
NA	TRBV4-1	TRBJ1-2	16	NA	CASSQGGRGANYGYTF	TGCGCCAGCAGCCAAGGTGGGAGGGGGGCTAACTATGGCTACACCTTC
TRBD1	TRBV27	TRBJ1-5	14	NA	CASRRTGLGQPQHF	TGTGCCAGCAGGAGGACAGGGCTCGGTCAGCCCCAGCATTTT
TRBD2	TRBV7-2	TRBJ2-1	16	NA	CASSLAGGVGWNEQFF	TGTGCCAGCAGCTTGGCGGGGGGAGTCGGATGGAATGAGCAGTTCTTC
NA	TRBV20-1	TRBJ1-1	8	NA	CSAHGAFF	TGCAGTGCTCACGGGGCTTTCTTT
NA	TRBV30	TRBJ2-7	11	NA	CAWDRVNEQYF	TGTGCCTGGGACCGGGTTAACGAGCAGTACTTC
NA	TRBV6-5	TRBJ1-1	11	NA	CASKQNTEAFF	TGTGCCAGCAAGCAGAACACTGAAGCTTTCTTT
NA	TRBV5-1	TRBJ1-2	13	NA	CASSLDRDYGYTF	TGCGCCAGCAGCTTGGACAGGGACTATGGCTACACCTTC
NA	TRBV5-1	TRBJ1-3	15	NA	CASSAQGVSGNTIYF	TGCGCCAGCAGCGCACAGGGAGTCTCTGGAAACACCATATATTTT
TRBD2	TRBV7-2	TRBJ2-3	15	NA	CASSLTGGSADTQYF	TGTGCCAGCAGCTTAACGGGGGGGTCAGCAGATACGCAGTATTTT
TRBD1	TRBV2	TRBJ1-2	17	NA	CASRGKKGQGGNYGYTF	TGTGCCAGCAGAGGCAAGAAAGGACAGGGAGGGAACTATGGCTACACCTTC
NA	TRBV6-1	TRBJ1-1	15	NA	CASSESEGLNTEAFF	TGTGCCAGCAGTGAATCGGAGGGATTGAACACTGAAGCTTTCTTT
TRBD1	TRBV19	TRBJ1-2	16	NA	CASSIDLNDRDYGYTF	TGTGCCAGTAGTATAGATCTGAATGACAGGGACTATGGCTACACCTTC
NA	TRBV13	TRBJ1-1	17	NA	CASSLTRGPLMNTEAFF	TGTGCCAGCAGCCTGACCAGGGGTCCGTTAATGAACACTGAAGCTTTCTTT
NA	TRBV6-6	TRBJ2-1	12	NA	CASSYRGNEQFF	TGTGCCAGCAGTTACAGGGGGAATGAGCAGTTCTTC
TRBD1	TRBV29-1	TRBJ1-1	12	few	CSVTGGRTEAFF	TGCAGCGTCACAGGGGGCCGAACTGAAGCTTTCTTT
NA	TRBV19	TRBJ1-5	14	NA	CASSTTFSNQPQHF	TGTGCCAGTAGTACGACTTTTAGCAATCAGCCCCAGCATTTT
NA	TRBV2	TRBJ1-1	13	once	CATTSSKNTEAFF	TGTGCCACCACGTCGAGTAAGAACACTGAAGCTTTCTTT
NA	TRBV4-1	TRBJ2-4	16	NA	CASSQDNREFQNIQYF	TGCGCCAGCAGCCAAGATAACAGGGAGTTCCAAAACATTCAGTACTTC
NA	TRBV13	TRBJ2-7	14	few	CASTRRNRDYEQYF	TGTGCCAGCACCCGTCGCAACAGGGACTACGAGCAGTACTTC
NA	TRBV2	TRBJ1-5	13	NA	CASSETRGQPQHF	TGTGCCAGCAGTGAAACCAGGGGTCAGCCCCAGCATTTT
NA	TRBV29-1	TRBJ2-7	13	NA	CSVEPSGNRVEYF	TGCAGCGTTGAACCTTCGGGGAACCGGGTAGAGTACTTC
NA	TRBV2	TRBJ2-1	14	few	CASRSEGLHNEQFF	TGTGCCAGCAGATCGGAGGGACTCCACAATGAGCAGTTCTTC
TRBD1	TRBV5-6	TRBJ2-7	15	NA	CASSLSPGQNYEQYF	TGTGCCAGCAGCTTGTCACCGGGACAGAACTACGAGCAGTACTTC
TRBD1	TRBV19	TRBJ1-2	19	NA	CASSSLDRRGVGQYYGYTF	TGTGCCAGTAGTTCCTTAGACCGCAGGGGGGTCGGACAGTACTATGGCTACACCTTC
NA	TRBV9	TRBJ1-2	14	NA	CASSVAIQNYGYTF	TGTGCCAGCAGCGTAGCTATCCAAAACTATGGCTACACCTTC
TRBD2	TRBV9	TRBJ2-3	17	once	CASSVGLAGGSPDTQYF	TGTGCCAGCAGCGTAGGACTAGCGGGAGGGTCGCCAGATACGCAGTATTTT